Shown below are 20 T cell receptor beta chains from a single sample sequenced in a study of CD8+ T cells in alopecia areata. Following RNA extraction, reverse transcription yielded cDNA that acted as the sequencing template. The data were produced by immunoSEQ multiplex PCR, yet TCRdb's version contains in-frame clones alone and is incomplete. This table has about 190,000 clones, 45% to 65% appearing once. The treatment was: oral pan-JAK inhibitor, 5-10 mg twice daily. Sample: CD4+ T cells sorted from blood, taken at week 4, from a patient treated with tofacitinib. These receptors all come from a human donor with alopecia areata.

This clone was observed many times. The genes are TRBV28 and TRBJ2-6; weak D call: TRBD2 (5 bases). The germline V gene has CDR1 MDHEN and CDR2 SYDVKM. V dropped 2 bases and J dropped 2 bases, with 7 bases sitting between them. There are 15 residues in the CDR3. CDR3 sequence: CASSLAGAGANVLTF. The CDR3 bases are TGTGCCAGCAGTTTAGCCGGGGCTGGGGCCAACGTCCTGACTTTC.

The chain employs TRBV9 and TRBJ1-2; the match to TRBD1 covers 9 bases. Per the germline V gene, CDR1 is SGDLS and CDR2 is YYNGEE. Losses at the gene ends were 3 bases for V and 8 bases for J; bases not matched to a gene: 8. The CDR3 totals 14 residues. The chain's CDR3 is CASSAGQGTRGYTF. CDR3 nucleotide sequence: TGTGCCAGCAGCGCAGGACAGGGGACACGGGGCTACACCTTC.

On this clone: Other DNA sequences within the sample encode an identical CDR3. The V gene is TRBV30, the J gene TRBJ1-2, with D hard to call. CDR1 GTSNPN and CDR2 SVGIG come from the germline V gene (reference sequence). V shed 3 bases and J shed 2 bases, with 4 bases lying between them. The CDR3 extends over 11 amino acids. The CDR3 coding sequence is TGTGCCTGGAGCGAGAACTATGGCTACACCTTC. Translating it yields CAWSENYGYTF.

This chain connects TRBV4-2 to TRBJ2-1; 10 positions agree with TRBD2. V gave up 4 bases and J gave up 8 bases; unmatched junction bases: 5. CDR3 length equals 14 residues. Germline lookup yields CDR1 LGHNA and CDR2 YNFKEQ. Here the CDR3 DNA reads TGTGCCAGCAGCCCTAGCGGGAGTCGCGATGAGCAGTTCTTC. Protein product: CASSPSGSRDEQFF.

CDR3 DNA sequence: TGTGCCACCAGCAGAGATGCCCACACAGATACGCAGTATTTT. Translation: CATSRDAHTDTQYF. The chain couples TRBV15 to TRBJ2-3; no firm D call. Trimming left V 0 bases short and J 2 bases short, with 6 bases between. The CDR3 is 14 residues long. CDR1 and CDR2 (germline): LNHNV, YYDKDF (reference sequence).

V usage is TRBV11-3 and J usage is TRBJ2-2; the match to TRBD1 covers 8 bases. Losses at the gene ends were 5 bases for V and 3 bases for J; bases not matched to a gene: 8. The CDR3 consists of 16 residues. Germline CDR1 SGHNT, CDR2 YENEEA. CDR3 residues: CASSPPTGAYTGELFF. The CDR3 nucleotides read TGTGCCAGCAGCCCTCCGACAGGGGCTTACACCGGGGAGCTGTTTTTT.

This chain joins TRBV29-1 and TRBJ2-7; TRBD2 agrees at 7 bases. There are 15 residues in the CDR3. From germline, CDR1 is SQVTM and CDR2 ANQGSEA. V dropped 3 bases and J dropped 2; count of bases not matched to a gene: 10. The CDR3 region has the DNA TGCAGCGTTGAGGGAGGGCGGGGGAAACCCTACGAGCAGTACTTC. Its protein product is CSVEGGRGKPYEQYF.

This clone showed up just once. The V gene is TRBV4-2, the J gene TRBJ2-6, with D possibly called TRBD1 or TRBD2 (6 bases each). The CDR3 extends over 16 amino acids. V was pared by 5 bases and J by 3 bases, with 14 bases between. The germline V gene has CDR1 LGHNA and CDR2 YNFKEQ. CDR3 DNA sequence: TGTGCCAGCAGCTCCTTGGGGGGCTTTGGGGCCAACGTCCTGACTTTC. This translates into CASSSLGGFGANVLTF.

The J gene is TRBJ2-7, the V gene TRBV4-2; D is unresolved. V gave up 0 bases and J gave up 2 bases, with 11 bases separating them. The CDR3 covers 15 residues. Per germline, CDR1 LGHNA and CDR2 YNFKEQ. The CDR3 region has the DNA TGTGCCAGCAGCCAAGATGGGTTAGGAGCCTACGAGCAGTACTTC. It specifies CASSQDGLGAYEQYF.

The chain couples TRBV11-2 to TRBJ2-3; no clear D gene. The germline gives CDR1 SGHAT, CDR2 FQNNGV. The CDR3 totals 13 residues. Trimming cost V 0 bases and J 7 bases, with 8 bases left between them. CDR3 DNA sequence: TGTGCCAGCAGCTTAGATTCATATAATACGCAGTATTTT. It yields the protein CASSLDSYNTQYF.

This clone was detected once. The chain has TRBV30 and TRBJ2-7, with D possibly TRBD2 on 6 matching bases. The CDR3 is made up of 14 amino acids. The V gene's germline CDR1 is GTSNPN and CDR2 SVGIG (reference sequence). Trimming removed 1 base from V and 3 bases from J, with 13 bases in between. CDR3 sequence (DNA): TGTGCCTGGAGTGGAGGAGGGAGTCGCTACGAGCAGTACTTC. It translates to CAWSGGGSRYEQYF.

V gene TRBV29-1 combines with J gene TRBJ2-7, with TRBD2 matching 10 bases. The CDR3 is 13 residues long. The J segment lost 4 bases and the V segment lost 4 bases, leaving 4 bases of the junction unmatched. Germline loops: CDR1 SQVTM, CDR2 ANQGSEA. The CDR3 reads CSVAWTSGYEQYF. In DNA form, the CDR3 reads TGCAGCGTTGCCTGGACTAGCGGATACGAGCAGTACTTC.

CDR3 residues: CASSYGLVTDTQYF. The CDR3 bases are TGTGCCAGCAGCTATGGACTAGTCACAGATACGCAGTATTTT. The chain links TRBV7-3 to TRBJ2-3, with 7 bases identical to TRBD2. The junction had 3 bases not matched to a gene; V was cut back by 4 bases and J by 2 bases. The CDR3 consists of 14 residues. Germline CDR1 and CDR2: SGHTA and FQGTGA.

The chain links TRBV9 to TRBJ1-2, with TRBD1 identical over 8 bases. This CDR3 is built from 16 residues. Trimming removed 2 bases from V and 1 base from J; junction bases left unmatched: 7. Looked up from germline, CDR1 is SGDLS and CDR2 is YYNGEE. The CDR3 DNA is TGTGCCAGCAGCGTCACCGCGGGACAGGATAACTATGGCTACACCTTC. It specifies CASSVTAGQDNYGYTF. The whole variable domain, filled in from reference TRBV9 and TRBJ1-2, reads DSGVTQTPKHLITATGQRVTLRCSPRSGDLSVYWYQQSLDQGLQFLIQYYNGEERAKGNILERFSAQQFPDLHSELNLSSLELGDSALYFCASSVTAGQDNYGYTFGSGTRLTVV.

This clone has a single count. The chain has TRBV30 and TRBJ2-2; D perhaps matches TRBD2 (5 bases). Germline-derived CDR1 and CDR2 are GTSNPN and SVGIG (reference sequence). The CDR3 runs to 15 residues. Trimming cost V 8 bases and J 6 bases, with 22 bases left between them. CDR3 residues: CAPEPRAVRAGELFF. CDR3 bases: TGTGCCCCCGAGCCCAGAGCGGTACGGGCCGGGGAGCTGTTTTTT.

The rearrangement joins TRBV7-2 to TRBJ2-3, with TRBD2 matching 12 bases. The CDR3 runs 18 residues. Germline lookup yields CDR1 SGHTA and CDR2 FQGNSA. V was clipped by 5 bases and J by 4 bases; unmatched bases: 13. Written as DNA, the CDR3 is TGTGCCAGCAGCGCGGGACTAGCGGGCCCCCCCGAGGCAGATACGCAGTATTTT. As protein: CASSAGLAGPPEADTQYF.

The rearrangement joins TRBV6-5 to TRBJ2-7; weak D call: TRBD1 (6 bases). CDR3 size: 14 residues. CDR1 is MNHEY, CDR2 SVGAGI, per germline. V was pared by 2 bases and J by 2 bases, with 10 bases between. The CDR3 coding sequence is TGTGCCAGCAGTTACGACAGGCTTACCTACGAGCAGTACTTC. This translates into CASSYDRLTYEQYF.

The chain joins TRBV2 to TRBJ2-1; D may correspond to TRBD1 or TRBD2 (6 bases each). Germline V gene data show CDR1 as SNHLY and CDR2 as FYNNEI. The V gene lost 6 bases and the J gene lost 7 bases, with 13 bases spanning the gap. This CDR3 has 13 amino acids. CDR3 DNA: TGTGCCAGCAGGACGGGGGCTAGGAATGAGCAGTTCTTC. It translates to CASRTGARNEQFF.

The chain recombines TRBV7-8 with TRBJ1-5, with 7 nucleotides matching TRBD1. Germline V lookup: CDR1 SGHVS, CDR2 FQNEAQ. This CDR3 is 13 amino acids long. J was trimmed by 5 bases and V by 6 bases; bases with no gene match: 4. The CDR3: CASSGDRDQPQHF. CDR3 in DNA: TGTGCCAGCAGTGGTGACAGGGATCAGCCCCAGCATTTT.

The chain recombines TRBV2 with TRBJ2-5, with 8 positions matching TRBD2. Germline V gives CDR1 SNHLY, CDR2 FYNNEI. The CDR3 consists of 16 residues. V was pared by 7 bases and J by 2 bases, with 12 bases of the junction left unmatched. CDR3 amino acids: CASTLGLAGTQETQYF. The CDR3 DNA reads as TGTGCCAGCACCCTGGGGCTAGCGGGCACACAAGAGACCCAGTACTTC.